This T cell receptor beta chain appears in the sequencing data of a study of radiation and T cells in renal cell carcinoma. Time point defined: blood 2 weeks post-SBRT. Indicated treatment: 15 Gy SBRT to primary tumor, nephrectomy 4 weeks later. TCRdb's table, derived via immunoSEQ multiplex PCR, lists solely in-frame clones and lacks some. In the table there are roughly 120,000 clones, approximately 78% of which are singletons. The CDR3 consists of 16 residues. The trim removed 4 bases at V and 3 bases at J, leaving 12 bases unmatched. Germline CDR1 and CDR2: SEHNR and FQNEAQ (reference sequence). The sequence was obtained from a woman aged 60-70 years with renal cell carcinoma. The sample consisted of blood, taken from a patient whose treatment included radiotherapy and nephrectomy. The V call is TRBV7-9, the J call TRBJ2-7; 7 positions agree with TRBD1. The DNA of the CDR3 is TGTGCCAGCAGCTCACGATCGACAGGGCGTATCTACGAGCAGTACTTC. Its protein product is CASSSRSTGRIYEQYF.